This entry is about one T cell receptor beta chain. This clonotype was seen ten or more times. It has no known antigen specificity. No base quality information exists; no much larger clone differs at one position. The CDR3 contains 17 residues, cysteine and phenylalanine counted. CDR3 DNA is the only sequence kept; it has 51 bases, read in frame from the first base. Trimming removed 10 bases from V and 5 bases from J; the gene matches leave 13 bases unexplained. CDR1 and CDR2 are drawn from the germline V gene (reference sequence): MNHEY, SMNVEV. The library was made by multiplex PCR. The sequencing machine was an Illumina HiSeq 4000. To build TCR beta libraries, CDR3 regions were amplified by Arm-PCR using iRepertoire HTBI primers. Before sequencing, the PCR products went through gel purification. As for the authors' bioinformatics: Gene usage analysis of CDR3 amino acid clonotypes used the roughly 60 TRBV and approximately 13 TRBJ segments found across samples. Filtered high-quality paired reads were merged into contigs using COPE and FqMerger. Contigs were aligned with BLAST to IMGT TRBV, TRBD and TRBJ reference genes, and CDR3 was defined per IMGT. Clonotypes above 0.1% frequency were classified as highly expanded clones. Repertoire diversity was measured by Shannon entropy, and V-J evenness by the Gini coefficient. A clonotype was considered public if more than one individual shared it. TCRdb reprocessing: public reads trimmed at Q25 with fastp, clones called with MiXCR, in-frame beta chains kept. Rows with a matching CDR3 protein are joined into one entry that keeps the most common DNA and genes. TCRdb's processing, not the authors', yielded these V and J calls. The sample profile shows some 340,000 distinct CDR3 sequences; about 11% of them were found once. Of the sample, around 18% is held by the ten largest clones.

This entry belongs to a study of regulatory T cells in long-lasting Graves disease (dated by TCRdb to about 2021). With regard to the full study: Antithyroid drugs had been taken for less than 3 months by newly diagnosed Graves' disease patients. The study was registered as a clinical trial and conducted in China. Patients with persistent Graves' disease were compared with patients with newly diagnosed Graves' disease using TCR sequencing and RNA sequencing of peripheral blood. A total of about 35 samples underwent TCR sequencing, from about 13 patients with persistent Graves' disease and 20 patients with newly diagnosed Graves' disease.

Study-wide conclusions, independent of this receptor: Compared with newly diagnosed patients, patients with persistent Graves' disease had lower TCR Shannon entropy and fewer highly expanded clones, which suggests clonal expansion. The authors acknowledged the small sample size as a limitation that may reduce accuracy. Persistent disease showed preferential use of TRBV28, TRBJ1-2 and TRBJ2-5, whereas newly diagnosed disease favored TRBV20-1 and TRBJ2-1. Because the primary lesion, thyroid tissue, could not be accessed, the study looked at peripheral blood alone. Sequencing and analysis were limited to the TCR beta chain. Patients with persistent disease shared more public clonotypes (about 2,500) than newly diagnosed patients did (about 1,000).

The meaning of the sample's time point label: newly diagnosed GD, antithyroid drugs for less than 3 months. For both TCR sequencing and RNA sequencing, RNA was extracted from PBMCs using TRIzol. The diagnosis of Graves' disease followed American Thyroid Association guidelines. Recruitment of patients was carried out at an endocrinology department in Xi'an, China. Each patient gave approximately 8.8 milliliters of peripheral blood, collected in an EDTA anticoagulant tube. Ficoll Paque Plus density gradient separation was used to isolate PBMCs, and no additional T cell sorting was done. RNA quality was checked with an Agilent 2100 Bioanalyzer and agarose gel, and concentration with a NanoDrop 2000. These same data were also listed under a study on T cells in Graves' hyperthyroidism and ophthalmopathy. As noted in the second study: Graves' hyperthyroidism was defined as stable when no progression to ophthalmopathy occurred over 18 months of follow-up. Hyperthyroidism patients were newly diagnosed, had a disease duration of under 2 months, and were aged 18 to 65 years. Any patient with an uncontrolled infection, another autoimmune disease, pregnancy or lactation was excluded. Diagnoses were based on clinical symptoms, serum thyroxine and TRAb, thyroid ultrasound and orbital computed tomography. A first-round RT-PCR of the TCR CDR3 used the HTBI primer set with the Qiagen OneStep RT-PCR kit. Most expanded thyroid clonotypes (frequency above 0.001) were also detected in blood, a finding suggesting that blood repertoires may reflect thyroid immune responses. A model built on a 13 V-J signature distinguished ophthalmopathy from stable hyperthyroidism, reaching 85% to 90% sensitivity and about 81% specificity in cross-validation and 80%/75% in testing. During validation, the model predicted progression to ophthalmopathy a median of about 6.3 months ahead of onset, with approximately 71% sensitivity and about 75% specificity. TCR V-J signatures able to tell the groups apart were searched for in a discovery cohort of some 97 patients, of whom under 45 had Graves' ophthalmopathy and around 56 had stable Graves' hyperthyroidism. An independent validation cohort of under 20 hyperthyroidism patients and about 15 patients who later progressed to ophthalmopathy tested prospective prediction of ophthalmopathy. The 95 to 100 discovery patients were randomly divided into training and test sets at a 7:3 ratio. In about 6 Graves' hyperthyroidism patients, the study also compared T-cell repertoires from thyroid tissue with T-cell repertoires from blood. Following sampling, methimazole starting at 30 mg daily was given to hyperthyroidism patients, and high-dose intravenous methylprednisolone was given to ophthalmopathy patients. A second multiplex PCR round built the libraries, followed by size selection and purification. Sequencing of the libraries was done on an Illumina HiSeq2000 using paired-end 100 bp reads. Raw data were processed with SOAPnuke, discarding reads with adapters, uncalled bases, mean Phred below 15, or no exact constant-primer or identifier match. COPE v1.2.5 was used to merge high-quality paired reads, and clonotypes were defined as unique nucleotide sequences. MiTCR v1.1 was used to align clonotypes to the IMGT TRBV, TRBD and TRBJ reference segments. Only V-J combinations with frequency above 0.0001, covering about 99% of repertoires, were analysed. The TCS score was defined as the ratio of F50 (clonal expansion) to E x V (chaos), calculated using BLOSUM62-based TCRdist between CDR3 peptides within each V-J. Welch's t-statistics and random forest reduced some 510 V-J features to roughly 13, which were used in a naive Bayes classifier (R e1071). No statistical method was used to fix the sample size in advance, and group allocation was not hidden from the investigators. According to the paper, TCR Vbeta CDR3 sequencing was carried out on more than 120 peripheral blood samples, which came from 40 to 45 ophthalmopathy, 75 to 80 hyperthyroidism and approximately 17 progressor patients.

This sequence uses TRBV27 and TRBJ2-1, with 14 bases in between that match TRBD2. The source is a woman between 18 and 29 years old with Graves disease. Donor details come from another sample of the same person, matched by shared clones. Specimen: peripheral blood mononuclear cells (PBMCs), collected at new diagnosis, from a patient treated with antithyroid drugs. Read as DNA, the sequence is TGTGCCACCGACTTCTGGACTAGCGGGGGGCGGAACAATGAGCAGTTCTTC. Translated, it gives CATDFWTSGGRNNEQFF.